These 22 T cell receptor beta chains were all obtained from the same sample, sequenced in a study of breast tumors, draining lymph nodes, adjacent tissues. Each CDR3 protein is one row after TCRdb ran MiXCR on the multiplex PCR reads. The sample has about 180,000 distinct CDR3 sequences, roughly a third seen once. Axillary draining lymph nodes of breast cancer patients supplied the node samples. Source material: axillary lymph node tissue. These TCRs come from a female donor with breast cancer. Some clones in this sample may be carry-over from other donors' samples.

There are many counts of this clonotype. The V and J genes are TRBV6-1 and TRBJ1-3; D ambiguous. Trimming removed 7 bases at V and 0 bases at J, with 7 bases between. Germline CDR1 and CDR2: MNHNS and SASEGT. The CDR3 contains 13 residues. This CDR3 is CASTRYSGNTIYF. The DNA of the CDR3 is TGTGCCAGCACCAGATACTCTGGAAACACCATATATTTT.

This clonotype came up a few times. The chain carries TRBV27 and TRBJ2-7; perhaps D is TRBD1 or TRBD2 (5 bases each). Germline loops: CDR1 MNHEY, CDR2 SMNVEV (reference sequence). The length of the CDR3 is 11 residues. V was pared by 3 bases and J by 7 bases, with 7 bases between. The CDR3 region is CASSFEGEQYF. As DNA, the CDR3 is TGTGCCAGCAGTTTCGAGGGGGAGCAGTACTTC.

This clonotype showed up just a few times. The CDR3 nucleotides are TGTGCCTGGAGTGTTCTCGTGAGTCGGCGCTACGAGCAGTACTTC. It specifies CAWSVLVSRRYEQYF. The rearrangement uses TRBV30 and TRBJ2-7; D ambiguous. The CDR3 extends over 15 amino acids. Looked up from germline, CDR1 is GTSNPN and CDR2 is SVGIG (reference sequence). Trimming removed 0 bases at V and 3 bases at J, with 15 bases between.

The genes are TRBV12-3 or TRBV12-4 and TRBJ2-2, with unresolved D. The CDR3 runs 17 residues. Between the trimmed V and J ends, which lost 5 bases and 2 bases, there was a span of 18 bases. CDR3 loop: CASSQMTPRSNTGELFF. CDR3 DNA: TGTGCCAGCAGTCAAATGACACCAAGATCAAACACCGGGGAGCTGTTTTTT.

With regard to this clonotype: A much larger clone is a single base away; this may be a read error. The CDR3 loop reads CASRPTPSRYGYTF. CDR3 sequence (DNA): TGTGCCAGCAGGCCGACACCGTCCCGCTATGGCTACACCTTC. V is TRBV6-6 and J is TRBJ1-2, with no clear D. V was cut by 6 bases and J by 4 bases, with 15 bases left in between. The CDR3 consists of 14 residues. Germline CDR1 reads MNHNY; CDR2 reads SVGAGI (reference sequence).

This clonotype was observed at least ten times. J is TRBJ1-4 and V is TRBV5-1; D unresolved. Germline V CDR1 and CDR2: SGHRS, YFSETQ. The CDR3 loop spans 13 amino acids. The V end was cut by 7 bases, the J end by 5 bases, with 12 bases between. CDR3 bases: TGCGCCAGCGCGGACCCCTGGAATGAAAAACTGTTTTTT. Residues: CASADPWNEKLFF. Full variable domain (remainder filled in from reference TRBV5-1 and TRBJ1-4): KAGVTQTPRYLIKTRGQQVTLSCSPISGHRSVSWYQQTPGQGLQFLFEYFSETQRNKGNFPGRFSGRQFSNSRSEMNVSTLELGDSALYLCASADPWNEKLFFGSGTQLSVL.

Turning to this clonotype: One junction end disagrees with the germline gene, perhaps due to a read error. This sequence joins TRBV7-3 and TRBJ1-2; 10 nucleotides match TRBD1. CDR1 is SGHTA and CDR2 is FQGTGA in the germline V gene. The CDR3 loop spans 15 amino acids. In DNA form, the CDR3 reads TGTGCCAGCAGCGCAACCGGGACAGGGGTGGCTGGCTACCCCTTC. Amino acid sequence: CASSATGTGVAGYPF.

The gene calls are TRBV6-4 and TRBJ2-7; D is possibly TRBD2 (5 bases). Germline-derived CDR1 and CDR2 are MRHNA and SNTAGT. V gave up 1 base and J gave up 4 bases, with 11 bases separating them. The CDR3 runs 14 residues. The CDR3 nucleotides read TGTGCCAGCAGTGACTTGGGAGTTAGGTACGAGCAGTACTTC. This sequence encodes CASSDLGVRYEQYF.

In its sample, this clonotype was seen many times. The chain has TRBV5-1 and TRBJ2-7, with 10 bases identical to TRBD1. Germline V gene lookup returns CDR1 SGHRS and CDR2 YFSETQ. This CDR3 spans 13 amino acids. V lost 9 bases to trimming and J lost 6 bases; unmatched junction nucleotides: 9. CDR3 amino acids: CATKPGQGTEQYF. The CDR3 DNA reads as TGCGCCACCAAACCGGGACAGGGGACCGAGCAGTACTTC.

The chain is built from TRBV7-6 and TRBJ2-3, with D perhaps assigned TRBD1 or TRBD2 (5 bases each). V lost 1 base and J lost 11, with 25 bases in between. CDR3 length equals 17 residues. From germline, CDR1 is SGHVS and CDR2 FNYEAQ. The CDR3 DNA is TGTGCCAGCAGCTTAGAGGAAGGTGTAGGGACCTACAATGAGCAGTATTTT. This encodes CASSLEEGVGTYNEQYF.

At least ten counts were recorded for this clonotype. The rearrangement joins TRBV5-6 to TRBJ2-7; weak D call: TRBD1 (6 bases). This CDR3 region has 14 residues. The V and J ends lost 0 bases and 6 bases respectively, with 13 bases between them. Germline values: CDR1 SGHDT, CDR2 YYEEEE. The CDR3 DNA reads TGTGCCAGCAGCTTGGGGACAGTGAGTCCCGAGCAGTACTTC. This translates into CASSLGTVSPEQYF.

The chain has TRBV6-5 and TRBJ2-7; 8 positions agree with TRBD2. CDR3 length: 18 residues. Per the germline V gene, CDR1 is MNHEY and CDR2 is SVGAGI. V shed 5 bases and J 0 bases; nucleotides not matched to a gene: 15. The CDR3 sequence is CASSRVSGATGSSYEQYF. The CDR3 nucleotides are TGTGCCAGCAGTCGCGTTAGCGGGGCCACCGGGAGCTCCTACGAGCAGTACTTC.

This clonotype was seen ten or more times. The chain has TRBV6-1 and TRBJ1-4; 11 nucleotides match TRBD1. The V segment lost 3 bases and the J segment 7 bases; nucleotides outside the gene matches: 1. This CDR3 is built from 14 residues. CDR1 MNHNS and CDR2 SASEGT come from the germline V gene. The CDR3, as DNA: TGTGCCAGCAGTGACGGGACAGGGGGTGAAAAACTGTTTTTT. As protein: CASSDGTGGEKLFF.

Details on this clonotype: This could be a read error, since a much larger clone is one nucleotide away. The rearrangement joins TRBV7-9 to TRBJ2-1, with D unresolved. The CDR3 is 12 amino acids. Germline CDR1 SEHNR, CDR2 FQNEAQ (reference sequence). V was clipped by 5 bases and J by 9 bases, with 11 bases between them. CDR3 loop: CASSPPSSEQFF. CDR3 coding DNA: TGTGCCAGCAGCCCCCCATCATCTGAGCAGTTCTTC.

With regard to this clonotype: Because the CDR3's place on the DNA is in doubt, the DNA is left out and the CDR3 is given as listed by TCRdb. The gene calls are TRBV4-1 and TRBJ1-3; TRBD1, as called in the table, went unchecked against the DNA. Germline CDR1 reads MGHRA; CDR2 reads YSYEKL. The CDR3 has 20 amino acids, counting both end residues. The CDR3 loop reads CASSSRQGNTEAFFGNTIYF.

The CDR3 DNA reads TGCAGCGTACTAGCGGGGAGCACTAATGAAAAACTGTTTTTT. The encoded protein is CSVLAGSTNEKLFF. This chain joins TRBV29-1 and TRBJ1-4, with unresolved D. The CDR3 sequence is 14 residues long. Germline loops: CDR1 SQVTM, CDR2 ANQGSEA. Trimming stripped 6 bases from V and 2 bases from J, with 13 bases between.

In its sample, this clonotype was seen many times. The CDR3 here is CASSQGLSYNEQFF. The CDR3 DNA is TGTGCCAGCAGCCAGGGACTTTCCTACAATGAGCAGTTCTTC. The chain joins TRBV7-3 to TRBJ2-1; maybe TRBD2 (6 bases). Looked up from germline, CDR1 is SGHTA and CDR2 is FQGTGA. Deletions cut 5 bases from V and 1 base from J, with 9 bases between. CDR3 length: 14 amino acids.

This clonotype has just a few counts. The rearrangement uses TRBV6-5 and TRBJ2-3; 10 positions match TRBD1. The J segment lost 5 bases and the V segment lost 6 bases, leaving 17 bases of the junction unmatched. This CDR3 is built from 18 residues. Germline V lookup: CDR1 MNHEY, CDR2 SVGAGI. The DNA for the CDR3 is TGTGCCAGCAGCACGAGGGAACCGGGACAGGGGTACGAAGATACGCAGTATTTT. It yields the protein CASSTREPGQGYEDTQYF.

This clonotype occurred many times. The rearrangement joins TRBV7-3 to TRBJ2-7; 8 nucleotides match TRBD2. V trimming: 0 bases; J trimming: 5 bases; junction bases outside the gene matches: 6. The germline CDR1 and CDR2 sequences are SGHTA and FQGTGA. The CDR3 sequence is 15 residues long. The CDR3 DNA reads TGTGCCAGCAGCTTAACTGGCAGCGGGGGCGACGAGCAGTACTTC. As protein: CASSLTGSGGDEQYF.

Many counts were recorded for this clonotype. The genes are TRBV5-8 and TRBJ2-3; the D gene could be TRBD1 or TRBD2 (5 bases each). CDR1 is SGHTS, CDR2 YDEGEE, per germline. The V end was cut by 2 bases, the J end by 2 bases, with 15 bases between. The CDR3 totals 16 residues. In DNA, the CDR3 is TGTGCCAGCAGCTTATGGTCAGGGAGAACCACAGATACGCAGTATTTT. Protein: CASSLWSGRTTDTQYF.

This clonotype came up many times. The rearrangement uses TRBV14 and TRBJ2-1, with TRBD2 as a possible D gene (6 bases). CDR1 SGHDN and CDR2 FVKESK come from the germline V gene. There are 15 residues in the CDR3. Trimming left V 4 bases short and J 0 bases short, with 10 bases between. CDR3 DNA sequence: TGTGCCAGCAGCCGAACTAGCCGCTCCTACAATGAGCAGTTCTTC. Translating it yields CASSRTSRSYNEQFF.

As concerns this clonotype: This clone may be a read error of a much larger clone one base away. The V gene is TRBV7-2, the J gene TRBJ1-5; no clear D gene. This CDR3 region has 14 residues. V was trimmed by 3 bases and J by 8 bases, leaving 14 bases between them. Germline CDR1 reads SGHTA; CDR2 reads FQGNSA. CDR3 DNA sequence: TGTGCCAGCAGCTTCCAACTTGCCTGGGAGCCCCAGCATTTT. Amino acids: CASSFQLAWEPQHF. Variable domain in full (rest from reference TRBV7-2 and TRBJ1-5): GAGVSQSPSNKVTEKGKDVELRCDPISGHTALYWYRQSLGQGLEFLIYFQGNSAPDKSGLPSDRFSAERTGGSVSTLTIQRTQQEDSAVYLCASSFQLAWEPQHFGDGTRLSIL.